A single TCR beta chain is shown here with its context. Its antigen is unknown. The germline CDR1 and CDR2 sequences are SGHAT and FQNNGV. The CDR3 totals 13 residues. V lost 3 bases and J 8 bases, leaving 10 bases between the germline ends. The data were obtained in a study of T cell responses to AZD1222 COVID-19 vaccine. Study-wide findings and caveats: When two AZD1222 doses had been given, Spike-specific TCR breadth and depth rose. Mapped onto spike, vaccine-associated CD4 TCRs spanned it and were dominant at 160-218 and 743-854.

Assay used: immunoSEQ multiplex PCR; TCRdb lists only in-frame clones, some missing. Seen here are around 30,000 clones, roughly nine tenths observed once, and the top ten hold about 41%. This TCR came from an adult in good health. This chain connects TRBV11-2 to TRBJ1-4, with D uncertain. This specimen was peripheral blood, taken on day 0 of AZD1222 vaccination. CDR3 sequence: CASSFSQVEKLFF. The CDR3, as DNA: TGTGCCAGCAGCTTTTCCCAGGTAGAAAAACTGTTTTTT.